The source of this T cell receptor beta chain is a study of cytotoxic CD8 clonotypes in ibrutinib-treated CLL. Germline V gene data show CDR1 as SGHRS and CDR2 as YFSETQ. Trimming left V 0 bases short and J 0 bases short, with 7 bases between. There are 14 residues in the CDR3. The data were produced by immunoSEQ multiplex PCR, yet TCRdb's version contains in-frame clones alone and is incomplete. The sample lists some 29,000 clones, about 78% occurring once. This clone was recorded a few times. Sequences were derived from PBMCs, sampled after 36 months of ibrutinib treatment. The origin of this receptor is a human donor with chronic lymphocytic leukemia. The chain recombines TRBV5-1 with TRBJ2-7; no firm D call. CDR3 nucleotides: TGCGCCAGCAGCTTGGTACGGTTCTCCTACGAGCAGTACTTC. Translating gives CASSLVRFSYEQYF. The full variable domain, rest sourced from reference TRBV5-1 and TRBJ2-7, is KAGVTQTPRYLIKTRGQQVTLSCSPISGHRSVSWYQQTPGQGLQFLFEYFSETQRNKGNFPGRFSGRQFSNSRSEMNVSTLELGDSALYLCASSLVRFSYEQYFGPGTRLTVT.